The 17 T cell receptor beta chains below were found in one sample sequenced in a study of blood T cell repertoires in COVID-19. Profiling relied on immunoSEQ multiplex PCR, and the TCRdb table lists in-frame clones only, not all of them. The table records about 190,000 clones, approximately 79% of them present only once. The material sequenced was peripheral blood. The receptors come from a man aged 50 or older who had recovered from COVID-19.

The genes are TRBV28 and TRBJ2-7; TRBD2 matches 13 bases. CDR1 MDHEN and CDR2 SYDVKM come from the germline V gene. This CDR3 spans 15 amino acids. Unmatched junction bases numbered 3, after V lost 4 bases and J lost 3 bases. CDR3 nucleotide sequence: TGTGCCAGCAGTTCGGGGACTAGCGGGAACTACGAGCAGTACTTC. Its protein product is CASSSGTSGNYEQYF.

The CDR3 loop reads CASSLNIAGGPTDTQYF. The CDR3 coding sequence is TGTGCCAGCAGCTTGAATATAGCGGGAGGCCCCACAGATACGCAGTATTTT. The gene calls are TRBV7-6 and TRBJ2-3; 10 bases map to TRBD2. Germline CDR1 and CDR2: SGHVS and FNYEAQ. The CDR3 is 17 residues long. Germline trimming cut 3 bases from V and 2 bases from J; bases unmatched to any gene: 8.

This chain links TRBV6-5 with TRBJ1-1; D possibly corresponds to TRBD1 (5 bases). Germline V gene lookup returns CDR1 MNHEY and CDR2 SVGAGI. Between the trimmed V and J ends, which lost 6 bases and 8 bases, there was a span of 13 bases. The CDR3 runs to 12 residues. The CDR3 nucleotides are TGTGCCAGCAGGCTCCCCGGGGGGGAAGCTTTCTTT. Translation: CASRLPGGEAFF.

The rearrangement joins TRBV19 to TRBJ1-4, with a possible D match to TRBD1 (5 bases). The germline CDR1 and CDR2 sequences are LNHDA and SQIVND (reference sequence). CDR3 length: 14 amino acids. Trimming shortened V by 2 bases and J by 8 bases, and 12 bases separated the two germline ends. The CDR3 loop is CASSITGVKEKLFF. The CDR3 DNA sequence: TGTGCCAGTAGTATAACGGGGGTGAAGGAAAAACTGTTTTTT.

This clone was recorded only once. The chain couples TRBV11-3 to TRBJ2-1; 9 nucleotides line up with TRBD1. The CDR3 sequence is 15 residues long. CDR1 SGHNT and CDR2 YENEEA come from the germline V gene. The V segment lost 5 bases and the J segment 7 bases; nucleotides outside the gene matches: 9. The CDR3 loop reads CASSPGTGNVNEQFF. The CDR3 DNA follows: TGTGCCAGCAGCCCCGGGACAGGGAACGTTAATGAGCAGTTCTTC. Complete variable domain (other parts from reference TRBV11-3 and TRBJ2-1): EAGVVQSPRYKIIEKKQPVAFWCNPISGHNTLYWYLQNLGQGPELLIRYENEEAVDDSQLPKDRFSAERLKGVDSTLKIQPAELGDSAVYLCASSPGTGNVNEQFFGPGTRLTVL.

The J gene is TRBJ2-5, the V gene TRBV10-3, with 10 positions matching TRBD2. The CDR3 has 16 residues. Germline V gene data show CDR1 as ENHRY and CDR2 as SYGVKD. The V segment lost 2 bases and the J segment 2 bases; nucleotides outside the gene matches: 5. CDR3 protein: CAISEGLAAGQETQYF. The CDR3 coding sequence is TGTGCCATCAGTGAGGGACTAGCGGCTGGGCAAGAGACCCAGTACTTC.

The chain has TRBV4-2 and TRBJ2-7, with 11 bases that match TRBD2. V gave up 4 bases and J gave up 6 bases; unmatched junction bases: 8. Looked up from germline, CDR1 is LGHNA and CDR2 is YNFKEQ. The CDR3 is made up of 15 amino acids. The CDR3 here is CASSPTGTSGLEQYF. The DNA of the CDR3 is TGTGCCAGCAGCCCAACCGGGACTAGCGGCCTCGAGCAGTACTTC.

V gene TRBV6-5 combines with J gene TRBJ2-3; a possible D gene is TRBD1 (6 bases). Germline V CDR1 and CDR2: MNHEY, SVGAGI. The CDR3 has 14 residues. V was trimmed by 5 bases and J by 3 bases, leaving 12 bases between them. CDR3 DNA sequence: TGTGCCAGCAGTATCCAAAGGGGGACAGATACGCAGTATTTT. Its protein product is CASSIQRGTDTQYF.

This sequence joins TRBV2 and TRBJ1-1; 9 bases line up with TRBD1. V lost 11 bases to trimming and J lost 1 base; unmatched junction nucleotides: 26. The CDR3 spans 20 residues. Germline lookup yields CDR1 SNHLY and CDR2 FYNNEI. In nucleotides, the CDR3 is TGTGCCGGGGTCCCGGGACAGGGTTTTACCGCAGTACGGGGGAACACTGAAGCTTTCTTT. Translation: CAGVPGQGFTAVRGNTEAFF.

The gene calls are TRBV5-1 and TRBJ2-1; 12 bases fit TRBD2. This CDR3 is built from 19 residues. With V trimmed by 2 bases and J by 1 base, 10 bases remained unmatched. Germline V gene lookup returns CDR1 SGHRS and CDR2 YFSETQ. The CDR3 region is CASSFGLAGGPLSYNEQFF. The DNA of the CDR3 is TGCGCCAGCAGCTTTGGGCTAGCGGGAGGGCCCCTATCCTACAATGAGCAGTTCTTC. The whole variable domain, filled in from reference TRBV5-1 and TRBJ2-1, reads KAGVTQTPRYLIKTRGQQVTLSCSPISGHRSVSWYQQTPGQGLQFLFEYFSETQRNKGNFPGRFSGRQFSNSRSEMNVSTLELGDSALYLCASSFGLAGGPLSYNEQFFGPGTRLTVL.

In this sample, this clone turned up many times. This chain links TRBV6-5 with TRBJ1-6; TRBD1 agrees at 10 bases. The CDR3 totals 15 residues. V lost 6 bases, J lost 5 bases, and 4 bases stayed unmatched. Looked up from germline, CDR1 is MNHEY and CDR2 is SVGAGI. CDR3 coding DNA: TGTGCCAGCAGGGACAGGGGGTCAGATAATTCACCCCTCCACTTT. It codes for CASRDRGSDNSPLHF.

CDR3 coding DNA: TGTGCCAGCAGCCCTAGGGCTAGCGGGAGCTCCTACAATGAGCAGTTCTTC. Protein: CASSPRASGSSYNEQFF. The V gene is TRBV6-2 or TRBV6-3, the J gene TRBJ2-1; 10 bases are shared with TRBD2. This CDR3 has 17 amino acids. V trimming: 6 bases; J trimming: 0 bases; junction bases outside the gene matches: 8. In germline, CDR1 is MNHEY, CDR2 SVGEGT.

This chain joins TRBV28 and TRBJ2-4; D is perhaps TRBD2 (5 bases). CDR3 size: 17 residues. The V gene's germline CDR1 is MDHEN and CDR2 SYDVKM. The germline V and J ends were trimmed by 3 bases and 1 base, with 16 bases remaining between them. CDR3 sequence (DNA): TGTGCCAGCAGTTTCGGGAACGGAGTATTGGCCAAAAACATTCAGTACTTC. Protein sequence: CASSFGNGVLAKNIQYF.

The chain is built from TRBV19 and TRBJ1-2, with D perhaps TRBD1 (6 bases). Trimming stripped 3 bases from V and 7 bases from J, with 9 bases between. The germline V gene has CDR1 LNHDA and CDR2 SQIVND (reference sequence). The length of the CDR3 is 12 residues. CDR3 in DNA: TGTGCCAGTAGTATTGCAGGGGTTGGCTACACCTTC. Translating gives CASSIAGVGYTF.

The J gene is TRBJ2-4, the V gene TRBV4-3, with D maybe TRBD1 (6 bases). This CDR3 is built from 14 residues. The germline V gene encodes CDR1 LGHNA and CDR2 YSLEER. Deletions cut 2 bases from V and 9 bases from J, with 14 bases between. The DNA for the CDR3 is TGCGCCAGCAGCCAAACAACAGGGCCGAGCATTCAGTACTTC. This sequence encodes CASSQTTGPSIQYF.

The CDR3 sequence: CATSDSIIADRGSLETQYF. DNA of the CDR3: TGTGCCACCAGTGATTCTATTATAGCTGACAGGGGTAGTTTGGAGACCCAGTACTTC. The chain couples TRBV24-1 to TRBJ2-5; 8 nucleotides line up with TRBD1. This CDR3 contains 19 residues. Trimming took 2 bases from V and 5 from J; bases not matched to a gene: 18. Germline CDR1 and CDR2: KGHDR and SFDVKD.

This chain uses TRBV23-1 with TRBJ2-1; D is perhaps TRBD2 (6 bases). TRBV23-1 is classed as an ORF, of uncertain function. CDR3 length equals 17 residues. V was shortened by 4 bases and J by 6 bases, with 22 bases between the two germline ends. The CDR3 loop is CASSPFRDLQRSNEQFF. Here the CDR3 DNA reads TGCGCCAGCAGTCCTTTCCGGGACTTACAAAGGAGCAATGAGCAGTTCTTC.